The sequence of this T cell receptor (beta chain) was determined in a study of blood T cells in healthy people across ages. Study details: Per two T cells, about one barcoded beta molecule was captured through template switching.

The table lists this clonotype with a few counts. Its antigen is currently unknown. General study findings and limits: Diversity of TCR beta per million T cells declined in a roughly linear way with age.

Trimming cost V 2 bases and J 3 bases; bases outside gene matches: 5. The CDR3 totals 16 residues. Germline V gives CDR1 LGHDT, CDR2 YNNKEL (reference sequence). The use of a sample-barcoded 5' primer and a J-beta primer mix characterized a second PCR of roughly 6 to 11 cycles. TCRdb reprocessed the 5' RACE reads with MiXCR, giving one entry per CDR3 protein. The sample consists of 1.5 million to 2 million distinct CDR3 sequences, under 30% of them appearing once. Sequencing was carried out using blood. The V and J genes are TRBV3-1 and TRBJ2-3; 10 nucleotides agree with TRBD2. This sequence originates from a woman aged 25 to 39 in good health. Here the CDR3 reads CASSQLAGEWTDTQYF. CDR3 bases: TGTGCCAGCAGCCAACTAGCGGGAGAGTGGACAGATACGCAGTATTTT.